These 20 T cell receptor beta chains came from one sample sequenced in a study of cytotoxic CD8 clonotypes in ibrutinib-treated CLL. TCRdb's copy holds only in-frame clones and misses some; the assay was immunoSEQ multiplex PCR. This sample carries approximately 280,000 clones, 60% to 80% of them seen once, and the ten largest clones take roughly 5%. The sequenced sample was PBMCs, obtained at disease progression, from a patient treated with ibrutinib. All receptors derive from a human donor with chronic lymphocytic leukemia.

This clone appeared a few times. The chain couples TRBV5-1 to TRBJ2-4, with D maybe TRBD2 (7 bases). From germline, CDR1 is SGHRS and CDR2 YFSETQ. This CDR3 region has 14 residues. Trimming pared 1 base from V and 5 bases from J, leaving 10 bases between. CDR3 residues: CASSLWGGENIQYF. The CDR3 region has the DNA TGCGCCAGCAGCTTGTGGGGGGGCGAAAACATTCAGTACTTC.

The rearrangement links TRBV5-1 to TRBJ2-3; 8 nucleotides agree with TRBD2. V lost 0 bases and J lost 0; bases outside the gene matches: 6. Germline V gene lookup returns CDR1 SGHRS and CDR2 YFSETQ. This CDR3 spans 17 amino acids. The CDR3 sequence: CASSLGVAGTSTDTQYF. CDR3 nucleotides: TGCGCCAGCAGCTTGGGGGTAGCGGGAACGAGCACAGATACGCAGTATTTT.

The chain links TRBV13 to TRBJ2-7, with 11 nucleotides matching TRBD2. The CDR3 is 13 amino acids. The V segment lost 5 bases and the J segment 3 bases; nucleotides outside the gene matches: 0. CDR1 is PRHDT and CDR2 is FYEKMQ in the germline V gene (reference sequence). The CDR3 DNA follows: TGTGCCAGCAGCCTAGCGGGGGGCTACGAGCAGTACTTC. This codes for CASSLAGGYEQYF.

V usage is TRBV19 and J usage is TRBJ2-3; D possibly corresponds to TRBD2 (6 bases). The CDR3 has 17 amino acids. V lost 7 bases to trimming and J lost 2 bases, with 22 bases between them. Germline CDR1 and CDR2: LNHDA and SQIVND (reference sequence). CDR3 sequence reads: CASTLAAGQSLTDTQYF. The CDR3 DNA follows: TGTGCCAGTACCCTCGCAGCGGGCCAAAGCCTCACAGATACGCAGTATTTT. Full variable domain (missing parts from reference TRBV19 and TRBJ2-3): DGGITQSPKYLFRKEGQNVTLSCEQNLNHDAMYWYRQDPGQGLRLIYYSQIVNDFQKGDIAEGYSVSREKKESFPLTVTSAQKNPTAFYLCASTLAAGQSLTDTQYFGPGTRLTVL.

This chain joins TRBV13 and TRBJ2-7; D call uncertain. Germline V lookup: CDR1 PRHDT, CDR2 FYEKMQ (reference sequence). The CDR3 is 12 amino acids. V shed 0 bases and J shed 3 bases, with 3 bases lying between them. The CDR3 sequence: CASSLGNYEQYF. CDR3 DNA: TGTGCCAGCAGCTTAGGCAACTACGAGCAGTACTTC.

The V call is TRBV5-6, the J call TRBJ2-2; D remains ambiguous. The CDR3 covers 15 residues. V lost 3 bases and J lost 5, with 14 bases in between. Looked up from germline, CDR1 is SGHDT and CDR2 is YYEEEE. The CDR3 sequence: CASSSTGDATGELFF. The CDR3 DNA reads as TGTGCCAGCAGCTCGACCGGAGACGCGACCGGGGAGCTGTTTTTT. The whole variable domain, remainder taken from reference TRBV5-6 and TRBJ2-2, is DAGVTQSPTHLIKTRGQQVTLRCSPKSGHDTVSWYQQALGQGPQFIFQYYEEEERQRGNFPDRFSGHQFPNYSSELNVNALLLGDSALYLCASSSTGDATGELFFGEGSRLTVL.

V gene TRBV28 combines with J gene TRBJ1-2; TRBD1 might be the D (6 bases). The CDR3 has 15 amino acids. The germline CDR1 and CDR2 sequences are MDHEN and SYDVKM. Trimming cost V 5 bases and J 4 bases, with 17 bases left between them. The CDR3 here is CASSGWDIWGYGYTF. Here the CDR3 DNA reads TGTGCCAGCAGTGGTTGGGACATCTGGGGCTATGGCTACACCTTC.

The gene calls are TRBV10-3 and TRBJ2-2; D gene unclear. The CDR3 runs to 16 residues. V was shortened by 2 bases and J by 0 bases, with 10 bases between the two germline ends. CDR1 is ENHRY, CDR2 SYGVKD, per germline. The CDR3 nucleotides are TGTGCCATCAGTGAGATCCGGAGAGCGAACACCGGGGAGCTGTTTTTT. Protein sequence: CAISEIRRANTGELFF.

The V and J genes are TRBV4-3 and TRBJ1-2; 9 bases match TRBD1. Germline CDR1 LGHNA, CDR2 YSLEER. V was pared by 3 bases and J by 10 bases, with 6 bases of the junction left unmatched. The CDR3 runs to 13 residues. The CDR3 here is CASSHTGGGDYTF. CDR3 bases: TGCGCCAGCAGCCATACAGGGGGCGGCGACTACACCTTC.

The chain is built from TRBV11-2 and TRBJ2-3, with D hard to call. This CDR3 spans 12 amino acids. V dropped 5 bases and J dropped 5 bases, with 8 bases sitting between them. Germline values: CDR1 SGHAT, CDR2 FQNNGV. The CDR3 sequence is CASSHGLDTQYF. CDR3 bases: TGTGCCAGCAGCCATGGGTTAGATACGCAGTATTTT. The full variable domain, in which reference TRBV11-2 and TRBJ2-3 provide the parts outside the CDR3, is EAGVAQSPRYKIIEKRQSVAFWCNPISGHATLYWYQQILGQGPKLLIQFQNNGVVDDSQLPKDRFSAERLKGVDSTLKIQPAKLEDSAVYLCASSHGLDTQYFGPGTRLTVL.

The chain joins TRBV6-4 to TRBJ2-5; 8 nucleotides agree with TRBD1. The CDR3 loop spans 15 amino acids. Germline CDR1 MRHNA, CDR2 SNTAGT. Germline trimming cut 4 bases from V and 6 bases from J; bases unmatched to any gene: 10. The CDR3 nucleotides read TGTGCCAGCAGTGTGGGCAGGGGGCTTATAAAGACCCAGTACTTC. Translation gives CASSVGRGLIKTQYF.

V and J are TRBV28 and TRBJ2-3, with TRBD2 as a possible D gene (6 bases). V gave up 5 bases and J gave up 1 base, with 16 bases separating them. CDR3 length: 16 residues. The V gene's germline CDR1 is MDHEN and CDR2 SYDVKM. The CDR3: CASSPGLSSRTDTQYF. The CDR3 DNA sequence: TGTGCCAGCAGTCCGGGACTTTCCAGCCGCACAGATACGCAGTATTTT. Together with reference TRBV28 and TRBJ2-3, the CDR3 gives the full variable domain: DVKVTQSSRYLVKRTGEKVFLECVQDMDHENMFWYRQDPGLGLRLIYFSYDVKMKEKGDIPEGYSVSREKKERFSLILESASTNQTSMYLCASSPGLSSRTDTQYFGPGTRLTVL.

The chain has TRBV7-9 and TRBJ1-1; no clear D gene. This CDR3 comprises 12 residues. V shed 4 bases and J shed 2 bases, with 5 bases lying between them. The V gene's germline CDR1 is SEHNR and CDR2 FQNEAQ (reference sequence). The CDR3 sequence: CASSSYNTEAFF. In DNA, the CDR3 is TGTGCCAGCAGCTCTTACAACACTGAAGCTTTCTTT. The full variable domain, rest sourced from reference TRBV7-9 and TRBJ1-1, is DTGVSQNPRHKITKRGQNVTFRCDPISEHNRLYWYRQTLGQGPEFLTYFQNEAQLEKSRLLSDRFSAERPKGSFSTLEIQRTEQGDSAMYLCASSSYNTEAFFGQGTRLTVV.

The CDR3, as DNA: TGTGCCAGCAGCTTAGCGCATGGGGGAGGGCGGGCTGTAGCCAAAAACATTCAGTACTTC. Translating it yields CASSLAHGGGRAVAKNIQYF. The chain combines TRBV7-8 with TRBJ2-4; 7 positions match TRBD2. The CDR3 sequence is 20 residues long. Germline V lookup: CDR1 SGHVS, CDR2 FQNEAQ. V gave up 0 bases and J gave up 0 bases; unmatched junction bases: 14.

This clone occurred once. V is TRBV18 and J is TRBJ1-1, with D perhaps TRBD1 (5 bases). CDR3 length: 14 residues. V was clipped by 2 bases and J by 6 bases, with 13 bases between them. Germline values: CDR1 KGHSH, CDR2 LQKENI. The CDR3 loop is CASSPVGGMAEAFF. The CDR3 region has the DNA TGTGCCAGCTCACCAGTGGGGGGGATGGCTGAAGCTTTCTTT. The whole variable domain, remainder taken from reference TRBV18 and TRBJ1-1, is NAGVMQNPRHLVRRRGQEARLRCSPMKGHSHVYWYRQLPEEGLKFMVYLQKENIIDESGMPKERFSAEFPKEGPSILRIQQVVRGDSAAYFCASSPVGGMAEAFFGQGTRLTVV.

This clone showed up just once. The J gene is TRBJ2-1, the V gene TRBV6-5; 7 bases are a match to TRBD2. This CDR3 has 14 residues. Germline loops: CDR1 MNHEY, CDR2 SVGAGI. The V and J ends lost 6 bases and 7 bases, in that order; junction bases with no gene match: 9. CDR3: CASSRAGVGNEQFF. CDR3 DNA: TGTGCCAGCAGCCGCGCGGGGGTAGGGAATGAGCAGTTCTTC.

This chain links TRBV10-3 with TRBJ2-2, with D perhaps TRBD2 (5 bases). Per the germline V gene, CDR1 is ENHRY and CDR2 is SYGVKD. V was pared by 3 bases and J by 7 bases, with 18 bases between. The CDR3 is made up of 16 amino acids. CDR3 amino acids: CAISEEQTEADGELFF. In DNA, the CDR3 is TGTGCCATCAGTGAAGAGCAAACGGAAGCGGACGGGGAGCTGTTTTTT.

Here the CDR3 reads CASRETINYEQYF. CDR3 coding DNA: TGTGCCAGCAGGGAAACAATTAACTACGAGCAGTACTTC. The chain is built from TRBV28 and TRBJ2-7; D not certain. Trimming left V 6 bases short and J 3 bases short, with 12 bases between. Looked up from germline, CDR1 is MDHEN and CDR2 is SYDVKM. The CDR3 is 13 amino acids. The entire variable domain, with the rest obtained from reference TRBV28 and TRBJ2-7, is as follows: DVKVTQSSRYLVKRTGEKVFLECVQDMDHENMFWYRQDPGLGLRLIYFSYDVKMKEKGDIPEGYSVSREKKERFSLILESASTNQTSMYLCASRETINYEQYFGPGTRLTVT.

The chain links TRBV4-3 to TRBJ2-2, with 8 bases identical to TRBD1. The CDR3 runs 17 residues. J gave up 4 bases and V 0 bases, and 7 bases lay outside the gene matches. Per germline, CDR1 LGHNA and CDR2 YSLEER. The CDR3 DNA is TGCGCCAGCAGCCAAGACCCCGTTACAGGGGGCACCGGGGAGCTGTTTTTT. Amino acid sequence: CASSQDPVTGGTGELFF.

The chain links TRBV18 to TRBJ2-7, with a weak D call TRBD1 (6 bases). V lost 3 bases to trimming and J lost 0 bases, with 9 bases between them. CDR1 and CDR2 from the germline V gene are KGHSH and LQKENI. The CDR3 spans 14 residues. As DNA, the CDR3 is TGTGCCAGCTCACCGGGGGCCAACTCCTACGAGCAGTACTTC. It specifies CASSPGANSYEQYF.